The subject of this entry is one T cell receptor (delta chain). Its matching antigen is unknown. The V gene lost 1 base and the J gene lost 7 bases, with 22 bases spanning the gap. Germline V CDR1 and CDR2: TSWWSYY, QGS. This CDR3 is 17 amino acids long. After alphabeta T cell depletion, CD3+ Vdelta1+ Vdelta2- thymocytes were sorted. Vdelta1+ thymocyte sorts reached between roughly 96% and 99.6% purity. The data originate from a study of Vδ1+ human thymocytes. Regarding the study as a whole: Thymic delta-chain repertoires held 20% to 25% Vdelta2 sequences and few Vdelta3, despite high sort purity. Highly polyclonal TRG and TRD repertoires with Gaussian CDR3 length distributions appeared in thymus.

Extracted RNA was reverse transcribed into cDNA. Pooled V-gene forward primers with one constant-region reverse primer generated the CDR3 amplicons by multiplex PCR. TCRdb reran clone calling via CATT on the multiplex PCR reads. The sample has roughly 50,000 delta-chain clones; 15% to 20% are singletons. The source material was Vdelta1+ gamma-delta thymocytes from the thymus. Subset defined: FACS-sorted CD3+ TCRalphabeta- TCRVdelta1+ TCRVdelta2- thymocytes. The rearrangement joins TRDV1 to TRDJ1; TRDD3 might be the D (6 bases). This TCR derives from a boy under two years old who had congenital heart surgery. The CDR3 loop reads CALGEPASNPGERKLIF. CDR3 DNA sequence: TGTGCTCTTGGGGAACCCGCTTCCAATCCGGGGGAACGTAAACTCATCTTT.